The following is a T cell receptor beta chain sequence with its context. Its antigen remains unknown. Sequenced by immunoSEQ multiplex PCR; TCRdb stores in-frame clones only, minus some. This table holds roughly 29,000 clones, approximately 78% found once. Before the COVID-19 pandemic, during about 2011-2019, CD4+ T cells were taken from unexposed donors. Isolation of CD4+ T cells took place after about 9 days in culture. The sample belongs to a study of CD4 T cells in relation to SARS-CoV-2 and coronaviruses. CDR3 size: 11 residues. The ends were cut back, 2 bases at V and 6 bases at J, with 4 bases in the middle. The germline gives CDR1 MNHNY, CDR2 SVGAGI (reference sequence).

The V call is TRBV6-6, the J call TRBJ1-1; D uncertain. Sequenced sample: CD4+ T cells from PBMCs, cultured in vitro. The source is a human donor in good health. CDR3 residues: CASSYPAEAFF. The CDR3 DNA is TGTGCCAGCAGTTACCCGGCTGAAGCTTTCTTT.